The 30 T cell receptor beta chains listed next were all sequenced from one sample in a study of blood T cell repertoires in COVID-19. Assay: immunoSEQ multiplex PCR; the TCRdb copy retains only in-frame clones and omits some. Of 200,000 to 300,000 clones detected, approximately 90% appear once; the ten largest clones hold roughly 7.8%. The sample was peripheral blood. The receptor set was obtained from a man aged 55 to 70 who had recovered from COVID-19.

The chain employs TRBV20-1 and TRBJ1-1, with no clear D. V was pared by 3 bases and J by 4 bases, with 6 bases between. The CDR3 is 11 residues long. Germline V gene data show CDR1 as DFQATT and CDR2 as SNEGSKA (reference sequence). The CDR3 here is CSARGRTEAFF. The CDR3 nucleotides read TGCAGTGCTAGGGGCCGCACTGAAGCTTTCTTT.

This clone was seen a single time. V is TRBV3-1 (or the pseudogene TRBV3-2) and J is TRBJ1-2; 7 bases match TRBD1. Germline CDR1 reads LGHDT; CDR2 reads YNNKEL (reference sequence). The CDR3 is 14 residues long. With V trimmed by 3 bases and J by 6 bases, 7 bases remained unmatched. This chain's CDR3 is CASSHRGSNDGYTF. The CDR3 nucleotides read TGTGCCAGCAGCCACAGGGGGTCCAACGATGGCTACACCTTC.

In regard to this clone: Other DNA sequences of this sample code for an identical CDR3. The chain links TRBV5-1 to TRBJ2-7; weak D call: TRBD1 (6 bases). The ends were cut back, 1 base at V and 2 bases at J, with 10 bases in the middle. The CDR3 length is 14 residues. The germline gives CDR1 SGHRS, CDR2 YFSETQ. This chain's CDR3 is CASSLTGTAYEQYF. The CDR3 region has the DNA TGCGCCAGCAGCTTGACAGGGACGGCCTACGAGCAGTACTTC.

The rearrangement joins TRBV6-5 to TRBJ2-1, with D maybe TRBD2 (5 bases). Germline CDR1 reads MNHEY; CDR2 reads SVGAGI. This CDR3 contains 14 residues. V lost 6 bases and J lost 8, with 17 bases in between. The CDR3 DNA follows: TGTGCCAGCAGGGACTCACGGGTCGGCGATGAGCAGTTCTTC. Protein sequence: CASRDSRVGDEQFF.

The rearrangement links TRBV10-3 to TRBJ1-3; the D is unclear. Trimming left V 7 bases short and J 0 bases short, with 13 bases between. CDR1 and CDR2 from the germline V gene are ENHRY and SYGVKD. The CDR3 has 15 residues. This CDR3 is CAITNSINSGNTIYF. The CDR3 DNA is TGTGCCATCACCAACTCAATCAACTCTGGAAACACCATATATTTT.

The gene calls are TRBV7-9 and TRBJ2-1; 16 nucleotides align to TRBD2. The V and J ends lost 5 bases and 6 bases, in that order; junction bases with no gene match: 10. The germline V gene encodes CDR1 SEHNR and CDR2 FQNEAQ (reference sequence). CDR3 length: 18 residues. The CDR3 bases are TGTGCCAGCAGCCCGAACCTAGGGACTAGCGGGGGGGCCAATGAGCAGTTCTTC. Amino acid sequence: CASSPNLGTSGGANEQFF.

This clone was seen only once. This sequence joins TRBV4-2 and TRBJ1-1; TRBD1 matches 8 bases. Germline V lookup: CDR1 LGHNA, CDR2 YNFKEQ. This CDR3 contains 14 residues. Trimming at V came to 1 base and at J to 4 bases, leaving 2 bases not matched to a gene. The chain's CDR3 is CASSQGTGTTEAFF. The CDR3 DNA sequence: TGTGCCAGCAGCCAAGGGACAGGGACCACTGAAGCTTTCTTT.

The CDR3 spells CASSFSQMNTEAFF. The CDR3 nucleotides are TGTGCCAGCAGTTTTAGCCAGATGAACACTGAAGCTTTCTTT. The rearrangement links TRBV6-5 to TRBJ1-1; no definite D call. CDR1 MNHEY and CDR2 SVGAGI come from the germline V gene. The CDR3 totals 14 residues. Trimming took off 4 bases at V and 0 bases at J, with 9 bases between the two ends.

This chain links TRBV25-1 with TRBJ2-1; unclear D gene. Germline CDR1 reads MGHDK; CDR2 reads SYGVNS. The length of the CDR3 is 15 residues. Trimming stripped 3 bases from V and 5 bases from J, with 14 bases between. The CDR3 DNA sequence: TGTGCCAGCAGTGAGACGCGACTTGGAAACAATGAGCAGTTCTTC. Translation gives CASSETRLGNNEQFF.

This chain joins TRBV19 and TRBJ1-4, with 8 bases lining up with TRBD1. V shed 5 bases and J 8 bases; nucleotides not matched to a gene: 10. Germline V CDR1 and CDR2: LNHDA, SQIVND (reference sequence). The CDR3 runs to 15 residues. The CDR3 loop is CASSPDRGLGEKLFF. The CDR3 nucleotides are TGTGCCAGTAGTCCCGACAGGGGATTAGGGGAAAAACTGTTTTTT. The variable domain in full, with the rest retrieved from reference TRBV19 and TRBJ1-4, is DGGITQSPKYLFRKEGQNVTLSCEQNLNHDAMYWYRQDPGQGLRLIYYSQIVNDFQKGDIAEGYSVSREKKESFPLTVTSAQKNPTAFYLCASSPDRGLGEKLFFGSGTQLSVL.

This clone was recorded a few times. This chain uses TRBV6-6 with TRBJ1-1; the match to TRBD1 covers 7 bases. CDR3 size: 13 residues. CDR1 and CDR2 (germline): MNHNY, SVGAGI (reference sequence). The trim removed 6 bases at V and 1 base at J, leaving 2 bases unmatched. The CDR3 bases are TGTGCCAGCAGCAACAGGGGGAACACTGAAGCTTTCTTT. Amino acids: CASSNRGNTEAFF.

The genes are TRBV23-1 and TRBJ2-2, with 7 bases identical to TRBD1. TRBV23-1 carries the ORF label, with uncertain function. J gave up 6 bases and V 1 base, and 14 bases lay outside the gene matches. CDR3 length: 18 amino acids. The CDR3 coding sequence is TGCGCCAGCAGTCAATTCCAAACTCGGGACAGAAAGTCCGGGGAGCTGTTTTTT. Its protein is CASSQFQTRDRKSGELFF.

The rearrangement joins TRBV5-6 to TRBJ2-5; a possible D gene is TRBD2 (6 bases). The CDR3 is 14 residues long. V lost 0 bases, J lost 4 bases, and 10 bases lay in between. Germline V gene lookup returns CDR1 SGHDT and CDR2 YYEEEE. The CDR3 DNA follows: TGTGCCAGCAGCTTGGGACCCGGGGGAGAGACCCAGTACTTC. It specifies CASSLGPGGETQYF.

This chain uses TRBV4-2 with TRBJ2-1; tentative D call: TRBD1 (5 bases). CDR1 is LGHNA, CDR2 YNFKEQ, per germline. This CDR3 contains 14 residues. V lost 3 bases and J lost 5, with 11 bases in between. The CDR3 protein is CASSQTEGNNEQFF. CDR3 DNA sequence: TGTGCCAGCAGCCAGACAGAAGGGAACAATGAGCAGTTCTTC.

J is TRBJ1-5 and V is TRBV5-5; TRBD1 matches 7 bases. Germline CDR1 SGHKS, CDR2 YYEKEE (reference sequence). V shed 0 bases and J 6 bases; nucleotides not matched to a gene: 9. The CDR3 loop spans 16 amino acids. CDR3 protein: CASSLAVGGTSQPQHF. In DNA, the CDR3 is TGTGCCAGCAGCTTGGCGGTAGGGGGCACGAGTCAGCCCCAGCATTTT.

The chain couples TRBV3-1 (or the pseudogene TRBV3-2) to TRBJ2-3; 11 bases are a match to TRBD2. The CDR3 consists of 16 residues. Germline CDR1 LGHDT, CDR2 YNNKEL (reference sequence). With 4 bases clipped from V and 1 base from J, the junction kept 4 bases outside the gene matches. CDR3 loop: CASSLLTSGGTDTQYF. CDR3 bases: TGTGCCAGCAGCCTATTGACTAGCGGGGGCACAGATACGCAGTATTTT.

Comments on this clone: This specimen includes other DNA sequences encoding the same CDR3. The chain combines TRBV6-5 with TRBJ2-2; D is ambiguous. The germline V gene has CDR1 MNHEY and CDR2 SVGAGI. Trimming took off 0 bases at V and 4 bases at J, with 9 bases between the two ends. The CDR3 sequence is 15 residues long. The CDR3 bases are TGTGCCAGCAGTTACTCTAGTCGATTCACCGGGGAGCTGTTTTTT. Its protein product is CASSYSSRFTGELFF.

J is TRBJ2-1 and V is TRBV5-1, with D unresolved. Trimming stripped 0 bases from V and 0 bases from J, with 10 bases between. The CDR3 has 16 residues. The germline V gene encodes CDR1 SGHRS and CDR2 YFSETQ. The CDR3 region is CASSLGGATSYNEQFF. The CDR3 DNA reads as TGCGCCAGCAGCTTGGGCGGTGCCACCTCCTACAATGAGCAGTTCTTC.

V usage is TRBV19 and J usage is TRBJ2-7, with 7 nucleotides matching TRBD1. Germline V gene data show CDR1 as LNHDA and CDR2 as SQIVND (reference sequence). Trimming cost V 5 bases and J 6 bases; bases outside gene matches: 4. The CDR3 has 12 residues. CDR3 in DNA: TGTGCCAGTAGTGCACAGGGGTCCGAGCAGTACTTC. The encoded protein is CASSAQGSEQYF.

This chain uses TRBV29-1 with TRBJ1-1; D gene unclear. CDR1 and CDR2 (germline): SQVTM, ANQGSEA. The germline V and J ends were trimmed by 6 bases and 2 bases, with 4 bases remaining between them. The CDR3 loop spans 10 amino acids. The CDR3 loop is CSVYNTEAFF. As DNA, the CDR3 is TGCAGCGTCTATAACACTGAAGCTTTCTTT.

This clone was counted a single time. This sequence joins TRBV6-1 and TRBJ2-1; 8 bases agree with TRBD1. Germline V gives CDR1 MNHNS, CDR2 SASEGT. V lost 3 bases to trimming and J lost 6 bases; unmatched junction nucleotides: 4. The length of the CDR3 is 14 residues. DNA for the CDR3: TGTGCCAGCAGTGAGGGACAGGCGGTCAATGAGCAGTTCTTC. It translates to CASSEGQAVNEQFF.

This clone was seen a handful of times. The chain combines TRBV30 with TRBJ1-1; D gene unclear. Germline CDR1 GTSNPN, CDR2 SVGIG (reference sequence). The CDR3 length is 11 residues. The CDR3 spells CVLRTTREAFF. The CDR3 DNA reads TGTGTCCTGCGGACTACCAGAGAAGCTTTCTTT.

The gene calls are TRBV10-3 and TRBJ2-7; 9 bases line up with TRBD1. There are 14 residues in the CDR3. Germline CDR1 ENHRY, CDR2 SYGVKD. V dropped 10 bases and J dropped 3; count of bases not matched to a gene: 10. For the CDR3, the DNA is TGTGCCACGAGACCGGACAGGGGAGACTACGAGCAGTACTTC. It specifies CATRPDRGDYEQYF.

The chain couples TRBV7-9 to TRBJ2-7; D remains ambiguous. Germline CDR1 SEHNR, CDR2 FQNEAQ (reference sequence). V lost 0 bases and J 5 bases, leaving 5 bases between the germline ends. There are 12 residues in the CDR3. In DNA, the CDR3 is TGTGCCAGCAGCTTAGCGAGGAACGAGCAGTACTTC. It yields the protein CASSLARNEQYF.

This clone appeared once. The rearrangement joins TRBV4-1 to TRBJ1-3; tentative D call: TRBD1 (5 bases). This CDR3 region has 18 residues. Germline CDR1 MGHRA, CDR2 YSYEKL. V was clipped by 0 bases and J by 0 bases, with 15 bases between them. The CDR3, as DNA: TGCGCCAGCAGCCAAGAAGGTTCAGGGAAGAGCTCTGGAAACACCATATATTTT. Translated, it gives CASSQEGSGKSSGNTIYF.

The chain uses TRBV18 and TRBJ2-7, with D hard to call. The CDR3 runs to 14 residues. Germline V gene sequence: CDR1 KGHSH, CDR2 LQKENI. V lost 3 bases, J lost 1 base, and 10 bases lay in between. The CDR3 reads CASSPQQQSYEQYF. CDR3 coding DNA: TGTGCCAGCTCACCCCAGCAACAGTCCTACGAGCAGTACTTC.

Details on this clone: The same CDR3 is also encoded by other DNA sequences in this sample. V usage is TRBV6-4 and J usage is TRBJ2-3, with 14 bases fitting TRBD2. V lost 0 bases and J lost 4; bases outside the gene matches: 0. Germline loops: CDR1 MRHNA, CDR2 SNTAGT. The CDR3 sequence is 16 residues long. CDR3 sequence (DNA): TGTGCCAGCAGTGACTCGACTAGCGGGGGGGCAGATACGCAGTATTTT. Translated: CASSDSTSGGADTQYF.

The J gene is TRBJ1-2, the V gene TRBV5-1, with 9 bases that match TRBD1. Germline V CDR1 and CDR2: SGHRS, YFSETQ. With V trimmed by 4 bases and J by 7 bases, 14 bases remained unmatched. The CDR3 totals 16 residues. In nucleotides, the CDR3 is TGCGCCAGCAGCGATGGGGCCCAACAGGGGGCAAGTGGCTACACCTTC. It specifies CASSDGAQQGASGYTF.

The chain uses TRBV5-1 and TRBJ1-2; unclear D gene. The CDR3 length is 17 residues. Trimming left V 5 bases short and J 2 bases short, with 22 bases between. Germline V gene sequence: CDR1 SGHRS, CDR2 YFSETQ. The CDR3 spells CASRRDGKRLRNYGYTF. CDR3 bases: TGCGCCAGCAGACGTGACGGGAAGCGGTTACGAAACTATGGCTACACCTTC. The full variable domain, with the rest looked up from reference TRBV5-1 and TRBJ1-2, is KAGVTQTPRYLIKTRGQQVTLSCSPISGHRSVSWYQQTPGQGLQFLFEYFSETQRNKGNFPGRFSGRQFSNSRSEMNVSTLELGDSALYLCASRRDGKRLRNYGYTFGSGTRLTVV.

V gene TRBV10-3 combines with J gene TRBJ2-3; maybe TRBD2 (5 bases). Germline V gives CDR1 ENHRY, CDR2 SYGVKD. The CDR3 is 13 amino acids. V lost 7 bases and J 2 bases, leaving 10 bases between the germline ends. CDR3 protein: CAIMRELTDTQYF. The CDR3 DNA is TGTGCCATCATGAGGGAGCTCACAGATACGCAGTATTTT.